The 14 T cell receptor beta chains below come from one sample, sequenced in a study of blood T cell repertoires in COVID-19. Generated by immunoSEQ multiplex PCR, the TCRdb table keeps only in-frame clones and is missing some. The table has 100,000 to 150,000 clones, 85% seen once. Material for sequencing was peripheral blood. These receptors all stem from a woman of 80 years or more with acute or convalescent COVID-19.

The CDR3 nucleotides read TGTGCCAGCAGCCAACCAGGGTACGGAAACACCATATATTTT. Translated: CASSQPGYGNTIYF. This chain joins TRBV3-1 (or the pseudogene TRBV3-2) and TRBJ1-3, with D possibly matching TRBD1 (5 bases). Between the trimmed V and J ends, which lost 2 bases and 4 bases, there was a span of 9 bases. Germline V lookup: CDR1 LGHDT, CDR2 YNNKEL (reference sequence). The CDR3 loop spans 14 amino acids.

This chain's CDR3 is CASSLKVQGGEKLFF. CDR3 in DNA: TGTGCCAGCAGCTTGAAGGTCCAGGGCGGTGAAAAACTGTTTTTT. The rearrangement links TRBV5-6 to TRBJ1-4; the D gene is possibly TRBD1 (5 bases). Germline V lookup: CDR1 SGHDT, CDR2 YYEEEE. V was shortened by 1 base and J by 7 bases, with 14 bases between the two germline ends. This CDR3 has 15 residues. The whole variable domain, remainder taken from reference TRBV5-6 and TRBJ1-4, is DAGVTQSPTHLIKTRGQQVTLRCSPKSGHDTVSWYQQALGQGPQFIFQYYEEEERQRGNFPDRFSGHQFPNYSSELNVNALLLGDSALYLCASSLKVQGGEKLFFGSGTQLSVL.

The chain joins TRBV9 to TRBJ1-1; TRBD1 is a possible D gene (5 bases). Germline V CDR1 and CDR2: SGDLS, YYNGEE. Trimming removed 4 bases at V and 0 bases at J, with 13 bases between. The CDR3 runs to 15 residues. CDR3: CASSQIGGMNTEAFF. Here the CDR3 DNA reads TGTGCCAGCAGCCAGATCGGGGGGATGAACACTGAAGCTTTCTTT.

The chain couples TRBV7-2 to TRBJ2-3; D gene uncertain. The V gene's germline CDR1 is SGHTA and CDR2 FQGNSA. The CDR3 totals 16 residues. The V end lost 1 base, the J end lost 5 bases, and 16 bases lay between the germline ends. The CDR3 sequence: CASSLGGHPALDTQYF. CDR3 bases: TGTGCCAGCAGCTTAGGAGGCCACCCAGCCCTAGATACGCAGTATTTT.

The chain has TRBV29-1 and TRBJ2-1, with TRBD1 identical over 7 bases. The J segment lost 2 bases and the V segment lost 4 bases, leaving 5 bases of the junction unmatched. CDR3 length equals 14 residues. Germline loops: CDR1 SQVTM, CDR2 ANQGSEA. Here the CDR3 DNA reads TGCAGCGTTGCCCGGGACAGAACCTACAATGAGCAGTTCTTC. Protein sequence: CSVARDRTYNEQFF.

This chain joins TRBV2 and TRBJ1-6, with a possible D match to TRBD1 (5 bases). V lost 3 bases, J lost 10 bases, and 7 bases lay in between. The CDR3 has 12 residues. The germline CDR1 and CDR2 sequences are SNHLY and FYNNEI. CDR3 amino acids: CASSDRASPLHF. DNA for the CDR3: TGTGCCAGCAGTGACAGGGCCTCACCCCTCCACTTT.

The chain joins TRBV20-1 to TRBJ1-1; D gene ambiguous. The V end lost 5 bases, the J end lost 7 bases, and 11 bases lay between the germline ends. The CDR3 is 11 residues long. Germline V gene lookup returns CDR1 DFQATT and CDR2 SNEGSKA (reference sequence). CDR3 nucleotide sequence: TGCAGTGCTGCGATGGGAGTTGAAGCTTTCTTT. Its translation is CSAAMGVEAFF.

This rearrangement joins TRBV5-1 to TRBJ2-5; D is perhaps TRBD1 (7 bases). V gave up 0 bases and J gave up 3 bases, with 12 bases separating them. The V gene's germline CDR1 is SGHRS and CDR2 YFSETQ. The CDR3 length is 15 residues. The CDR3 sequence: CASSLVQGGKETQYF. As DNA, the CDR3 is TGCGCCAGCAGCTTGGTTCAGGGGGGCAAAGAGACCCAGTACTTC.

This clone was recorded a few times. V usage is TRBV16 and J usage is TRBJ1-1; D call uncertain. In germline, CDR1 is KGHSY, CDR2 FQNENV. Trimming took off 3 bases at V and 5 bases at J, with 4 bases between the two ends. The length of the CDR3 is 11 residues. The CDR3 protein is CASSQATEAFF. The CDR3 DNA sequence: TGTGCCAGCAGCCAGGCTACTGAAGCTTTCTTT.

The rearrangement joins TRBV28 to TRBJ2-1, with 9 positions matching TRBD2. Germline V gene sequence: CDR1 MDHEN, CDR2 SYDVKM. V lost 6 bases, J lost 6 bases, and 24 bases stayed unmatched. The CDR3 length is 20 residues. The CDR3 bases are TGTGCCAGCAGCAAACCCAGGGCATTGGCGGGGGGGCCGACTCGCAATGAGCAGTTCTTC. It encodes CASSKPRALAGGPTRNEQFF.

V usage is TRBV9 and J usage is TRBJ1-1; possible D gene TRBD1, 6 bases. Trimming cost V 0 bases and J 5 bases, with 11 bases left between them. CDR1 is SGDLS and CDR2 is YYNGEE in the germline V gene. The CDR3 extends over 14 amino acids. CDR3 sequence: CASSVETGSTEAFF. CDR3 in DNA: TGTGCCAGCAGCGTAGAAACAGGGAGTACTGAAGCTTTCTTT.

The chain is built from TRBV14 and TRBJ1-6; D might be TRBD1 (5 bases). Trimming removed 4 bases at V and 2 bases at J, with 9 bases between. CDR1 is SGHDN, CDR2 FVKESK, per germline. The CDR3 spans 15 residues. The chain's CDR3 is CASSPGRAYNSPLHF. Here the CDR3 DNA reads TGTGCCAGCAGCCCCGGCAGGGCCTATAATTCACCCCTCCACTTT. Together with reference TRBV14 and TRBJ1-6, the CDR3 gives the full variable domain: EAGVTQFPSHSVIEKGQTVTLRCDPISGHDNLYWYRRVMGKEIKFLLHFVKESKQDESGMPNNRFLAERTGGTYSTLKVQPAELEDSGVYFCASSPGRAYNSPLHFGNGTRLTVT.

The genes are TRBV7-9 and TRBJ2-5, with D hard to call. CDR3 length equals 12 residues. In germline, CDR1 is SEHNR, CDR2 FQNEAQ (reference sequence). V lost 8 bases and J 1 base, leaving 8 bases between the germline ends. This CDR3 is CASQTSQETQYF. CDR3 nucleotide sequence: TGTGCCAGCCAGACTTCCCAAGAGACCCAGTACTTC.

A few counts support this clone. This rearrangement joins TRBV7-2 to TRBJ1-5, with 9 bases fitting TRBD1. The length of the CDR3 is 15 residues. The germline V gene has CDR1 SGHTA and CDR2 FQGNSA. The V gene end was trimmed by 5 bases and the J gene end by 5 bases; junction bases not matched to a gene: 7. The CDR3 reads CASSRDRVTHQPQHF. In nucleotides, the CDR3 is TGTGCCAGCAGCAGGGACAGGGTTACGCATCAGCCCCAGCATTTT. Together with reference TRBV7-2 and TRBJ1-5, the CDR3 gives the full variable domain: GAGVSQSPSNKVTEKGKDVELRCDPISGHTALYWYRQSLGQGLEFLIYFQGNSAPDKSGLPSDRFSAERTGGSVSTLTIQRTQQEDSAVYLCASSRDRVTHQPQHFGDGTRLSIL.